The 31 T cell receptor beta chains below come from one sample, sequenced in a study of T cells in Graves' hyperthyroidism and ophthalmopathy (dated by TCRdb to the late 2010s). Libraries were made using multiplex PCR. The sample was run on an Illumina HiSeq 2000. Amplification of TCR beta CDR3 regions was carried out from RNA transcripts. For the first round of RT-PCR on the TCR CDR3, the HTBI primer set was used together with the Qiagen OneStep RT-PCR kit. TCRdb reran the public reads through fastp at Q25 and MiXCR, keeping productive beta chains. When rows share a CDR3 protein, they turn into one entry using the most common DNA and genes. For this sample there are 250,000 to 400,000 distinct CDR3 sequences; roughly 13% appear just once. The ten largest clones capture 30% to 35% of the sample. The sequenced sample was blood. These receptors were obtained from a woman aged 40-49 years with Graves' ophthalmopathy.

This clonotype has at least ten counts. The V call is TRBV28, the J call TRBJ1-1, with D maybe TRBD1 (6 bases). Germline V gene sequence: CDR1 MDHEN, CDR2 SYDVKM. This CDR3 spans 13 amino acids. Trimming stripped 10 bases from V and 5 bases from J, with 17 bases between. The DNA of the CDR3 is TGTGCCACCAGCCGGGGGGCGCGGACTGAAGCTTTCTTT. The encoded protein is CATSRGARTEAFF.

This clonotype has at least ten counts. The V call is TRBV12-3 or TRBV12-4, the J call TRBJ1-2; no firm D call. The CDR3 runs 13 residues. V shed 4 bases and J shed 5 bases, with 11 bases lying between them. CDR3 amino acids: CASSYRTLYGYTF. The CDR3 region has the DNA TGTGCCAGCAGTTACCGGACCTTATATGGCTACACCTTC.

The chain combines TRBV30 with TRBJ2-5; no clear D. Germline CDR1 is GTSNPN and CDR2 is SVGIG (reference sequence). The CDR3 is made up of 11 amino acids. Trimming shortened V by 5 bases and J by 2 bases, and 6 bases separated the two germline ends. The chain's CDR3 is CAWAQQETQYF. For the CDR3, the DNA is TGTGCCTGGGCCCAACAAGAGACCCAGTACTTC.

This clonotype turned up a few times. V and J are TRBV24-1 and TRBJ2-1; D ambiguous. The V end was cut by 5 bases, the J end by 8 bases, with 9 bases between. Per the germline V gene, CDR1 is KGHDR and CDR2 is SFDVKD. The CDR3 totals 12 residues. DNA of the CDR3: TGTGCCACCAGTGCAGGAGATTATGAGCAGTTCTTC. It yields the protein CATSAGDYEQFF.

At least ten counts were recorded for this clonotype. The chain carries TRBV28 and TRBJ2-7; D call uncertain. The CDR3 loop spans 13 amino acids. Trimming stripped 2 bases from V and 2 bases from J, with 7 bases between. Germline CDR1 and CDR2: MDHEN and SYDVKM. CDR3 loop: CASSLGYAYEQYF. CDR3 coding DNA: TGTGCCAGCAGTTTAGGCTACGCCTACGAGCAGTACTTC.

The chain couples TRBV3-1 to TRBJ2-7; possible D gene TRBD1, 6 bases. V was shortened by 3 bases and J by 9 bases, with 12 bases between the two germline ends. The length of the CDR3 is 12 residues. Germline values: CDR1 LGHDT, CDR2 YNNKEL (reference sequence). The CDR3 loop reads CASSHERQAQYF. The DNA of the CDR3 is TGTGCCAGCAGCCACGAAAGACAGGCGCAGTACTTC.

This chain joins TRBV3-1 and TRBJ1-1; D is unresolved. Germline CDR1 LGHDT, CDR2 YNNKEL (reference sequence). This CDR3 comprises 14 residues. V shed 0 bases and J shed 1 base, with 6 bases lying between them. The CDR3 nucleotides read TGTGCCAGCAGCCAAGAGTCTGGGAACACTGAAGCTTTCTTT. Its translation is CASSQESGNTEAFF.

The gene calls are TRBV27 and TRBJ2-2; 8 bases are shared with TRBD2. CDR3 size: 16 residues. CDR1 and CDR2 from the germline V gene are MNHEY and SMNVEV (reference sequence). The CDR3 region is CFSSIGGAYDTGELFF. The CDR3 DNA follows: TGTTTCAGTTCGATCGGGGGGGCTTATGACACCGGGGAGCTGTTTTTT.

The sample holds many counts of this clonotype. The chain carries TRBV6-5 and TRBJ2-2, with a weak D call TRBD2 (5 bases). Deletions cut 1 base from V and 3 bases from J, with 9 bases between. Germline V gene lookup returns CDR1 MNHEY and CDR2 SVGAGI. CDR3 length: 15 residues. CDR3 sequence (DNA): TGTGCCAGCAGTTACTTACGGGATTACACCGGGGAGCTGTTTTTT. It specifies CASSYLRDYTGELFF.

The chain combines TRBV13 with TRBJ1-1; 7 nucleotides line up with TRBD1. CDR1 and CDR2 (germline): PRHDT, FYEKMQ (reference sequence). This CDR3 is 16 amino acids long. The junction had 7 bases not matched to a gene; V was cut back by 3 bases and J by 0 bases. The CDR3 region has the DNA TGTGCCAGCAGCTTCAGGGACAGACGAATGAACACTGAAGCTTTCTTT. Protein sequence: CASSFRDRRMNTEAFF.

This clonotype was recorded many times. This rearrangement joins TRBV7-2 to TRBJ2-3; no reliable D call. The V end lost 5 bases, the J end lost 3 bases, and 15 bases lay between the germline ends. The germline gives CDR1 SGHTA, CDR2 FQGNSA. The CDR3 is 15 residues long. CDR3 in amino acids: CASSPAGLRTDTQYF. CDR3 bases: TGTGCCAGCAGCCCCGCCGGGCTACGGACAGATACGCAGTATTTT.

This clonotype was counted only a few times. CDR3 residues: CSARARRGGQGAIGEQYF. CDR3 bases: TGCAGTGCTAGAGCCCGGAGGGGGGGACAGGGGGCAATCGGCGAGCAGTACTTC. The chain links TRBV20-1 to TRBJ2-7; 12 bases are a match to TRBD1. Germline assignment: CDR1 DFQATT and CDR2 SNEGSKA (reference sequence). J was trimmed by 6 bases and V by 1 base; bases with no gene match: 16. This CDR3 comprises 18 residues.

In its sample, this clonotype was seen many times. V gene TRBV3-1 combines with J gene TRBJ1-2, with unresolved D. Germline assignment: CDR1 LGHDT and CDR2 YNNKEL (reference sequence). The ends were cut back, 0 bases at V and 2 bases at J, with 4 bases in the middle. The CDR3 has 13 amino acids. CDR3 loop: CASSQEYNYGYTF. CDR3 DNA: TGTGCCAGCAGCCAAGAGTACAACTATGGCTACACCTTC.

With regard to this clonotype: This clone may be a read error of a much larger clone one base away. Given the absence of the conserved phenylalanine or tryptophan at the CDR3 end, a read error is likely. The chain has TRBV29-1 and TRBJ1-1; D may be TRBD1 (5 bases). Germline-derived CDR1 and CDR2 are SQVTM and ANQGSEA. V lost 3 bases, J lost 4 bases, and 15 bases lay in between. CDR3 size: 14 residues. The chain's CDR3 is CSVDLGVIGTEAFS. In nucleotides, the CDR3 is TGCAGCGTTGATTTGGGGGTAATTGGCACTGAAGCTTTCTCT.

To note about this clonotype: Being one base from a much bigger clone, this may be a read error. The J gene is TRBJ2-1, the V gene TRBV20-1; D may be TRBD2 (6 bases). The germline gives CDR1 DFQATT, CDR2 SNEGSKA (reference sequence). The CDR3 runs 16 residues. V was pared by 1 base and J by 8 bases, with 21 bases between. This CDR3 is CSARGPAGQPPDEQFF. The CDR3 bases are TGCAGTGCTAGAGGACCAGCGGGCCAACCCCCGGATGAGCAGTTCTTC.

At least ten counts were recorded for this clonotype. The chain combines TRBV6-1 with TRBJ1-4, with D tentatively TRBD1 (5 bases). Trimming cost V 6 bases and J 1 base, with 15 bases left between them. The CDR3 is made up of 16 amino acids. Germline V gene sequence: CDR1 MNHNS, CDR2 SASEGT. CDR3 DNA sequence: TGTGCCAGCAGACCCGGGGGAGTGGGAACTAATGAAAAACTGTTTTTT. Translation gives CASRPGGVGTNEKLFF.

This clonotype was recorded at least ten times. The gene calls are TRBV28 and TRBJ1-1; 9 bases are shared with TRBD1. The CDR3 consists of 16 residues. The V gene end was trimmed by 5 bases and the J gene end by 4 bases; junction bases not matched to a gene: 11. The germline V gene has CDR1 MDHEN and CDR2 SYDVKM. Here the CDR3 reads CASSNRGLPSGTEAFF. The CDR3 DNA reads TGTGCCAGCAGTAACAGGGGGCTCCCCTCGGGCACTGAAGCTTTCTTT.

The chain is built from TRBV2 and TRBJ1-2; D gene uncertain. The CDR3 consists of 14 residues. Germline V gene sequence: CDR1 SNHLY, CDR2 FYNNEI. Between the trimmed V and J ends, which lost 5 bases and 8 bases, there was a span of 18 bases. CDR3 in amino acids: CASSTDRGSLGYTF. In DNA, the CDR3 is TGTGCCAGCAGTACAGACCGGGGATCGCTAGGCTACACCTTC.

This clonotype has a count of ten or more. This rearrangement joins TRBV28 to TRBJ2-1; no clear D. Germline V gives CDR1 MDHEN, CDR2 SYDVKM. The CDR3 spans 13 residues. V shed 6 bases and J shed 7 bases, with 13 bases lying between them. The CDR3, as DNA: TGTGCCAGCAGACAACTATCGCCAAATGAGCAGTTCTTC. It codes for CASRQLSPNEQFF. Full variable domain (remainder filled in from reference TRBV28 and TRBJ2-1): DVKVTQSSRYLVKRTGEKVFLECVQDMDHENMFWYRQDPGLGLRLIYFSYDVKMKEKGDIPEGYSVSREKKERFSLILESASTNQTSMYLCASRQLSPNEQFFGPGTRLTVL.

This chain connects TRBV13 to TRBJ1-5; tentative D call: TRBD1 (5 bases). The CDR3 is 15 amino acids. Per the germline V gene, CDR1 is PRHDT and CDR2 is FYEKMQ (reference sequence). The V gene lost 2 bases and the J gene lost 4 bases, with 12 bases spanning the gap. CDR3 nucleotide sequence: TGTGCCAGCAGCTTAAGTCTAACAGGTAATCAGCCCCAGCATTTT. It yields the protein CASSLSLTGNQPQHF.

This clonotype was picked up many times. This chain uses TRBV12-3 or TRBV12-4 with TRBJ2-7; D perhaps matches TRBD2 (6 bases). The V gene lost 6 bases and the J gene lost 4 bases, with 13 bases spanning the gap. CDR3 length: 13 residues. The CDR3 spells CASSSLGGYEQYF. In nucleotides, the CDR3 is TGTGCCAGCAGCTCCTTGGGGGGATACGAGCAGTACTTC.

This clonotype was seen ten or more times. The chain employs TRBV19 and TRBJ2-2; D gene unclear. Trimming cost V 5 bases and J 4 bases, with 20 bases left between them. The CDR3 is 17 residues long. Germline V gene sequence: CDR1 LNHDA, CDR2 SQIVND (reference sequence). The DNA of the CDR3 is TGTGCCAGTAGTCCCAAGCCTTTAGCTCGGTTCACCGGGGAGCTGTTTTTT. Translation: CASSPKPLARFTGELFF.

This clonotype was seen ten or more times. This sequence joins TRBV12-3 or TRBV12-4 and TRBJ2-1; weak D call: TRBD2 (6 bases). The V and J ends lost 8 bases and 13 bases respectively, with 21 bases between them. There are 13 residues in the CDR3. CDR3 loop: CASSTSRGSSQFF. The CDR3 DNA is TGTGCCAGCTCCACCTCACGGGGGTCTAGCCAGTTCTTC.

This clonotype has more than one count but fewer than ten. The chain uses TRBV13 and TRBJ2-4; possible D gene TRBD1, 6 bases. The ends were cut back, 4 bases at V and 3 bases at J, with 13 bases in the middle. Germline assignment: CDR1 PRHDT and CDR2 FYEKMQ (reference sequence). This CDR3 comprises 15 residues. CDR3 region: CASSSATGYKNIQYF. CDR3 in DNA: TGTGCCAGCAGCTCGGCGACAGGTTACAAAAACATTCAGTACTTC.

The sample holds many counts of this clonotype. The chain couples TRBV9 to TRBJ2-5, with TRBD2 identical over 13 bases. This CDR3 comprises 16 residues. The V gene's germline CDR1 is SGDLS and CDR2 YYNGEE. The ends lost 2 bases at V and 5 bases at J; junction bases unmatched: 6. CDR3 loop: CASSVGTSGMRETQYF. In nucleotides, the CDR3 is TGTGCCAGCAGCGTGGGGACTAGCGGGATGCGGGAGACCCAGTACTTC. The full variable domain, completed using reference TRBV9 and TRBJ2-5, is DSGVTQTPKHLITATGQRVTLRCSPRSGDLSVYWYQQSLDQGLQFLIQYYNGEERAKGNILERFSAQQFPDLHSELNLSSLELGDSALYFCASSVGTSGMRETQYFGPGTRLLVL.

The chain couples TRBV11-2 to TRBJ2-1, with D possibly being TRBD1 (6 bases). The V and J ends lost 2 bases and 3 bases respectively, with 11 bases between them. In germline, CDR1 is SGHAT, CDR2 FQNNGV. The CDR3 length is 15 residues. Here the CDR3 reads CASSLKDRYYNEQFF. CDR3 nucleotide sequence: TGTGCCAGCAGCTTAAAGGACAGATACTACAATGAGCAGTTCTTC.

This clonotype was observed at least ten times. The CDR3 nucleotides are TGTGCCAGCAGAAGCGGGAGCCGGGAAGAGCAGTACTTC. Amino acid sequence: CASRSGSREEQYF. The J gene is TRBJ2-7, the V gene TRBV6-1; 8 nucleotides agree with TRBD2. The CDR3 contains 13 residues. V gave up 6 bases and J gave up 7 bases; unmatched junction bases: 8. Germline V gene lookup returns CDR1 MNHNS and CDR2 SASEGT.

This clonotype was counted at least ten times. The CDR3, as DNA: TGTGCCAGTAGTACGGACAGGGCTGCGCCCCAGCATTTT. Its translation is CASSTDRAAPQHF. The J gene is TRBJ1-5, the V gene TRBV19; 8 positions agree with TRBD1. The junction had 5 bases not matched to a gene; V was cut back by 4 bases and J by 9 bases. Germline V CDR1 and CDR2: LNHDA, SQIVND (reference sequence). The CDR3 is made up of 13 amino acids.

This clonotype was seen more than once but under ten times. The rearrangement joins TRBV19 to TRBJ2-3; D is possibly TRBD2 (5 bases). The CDR3 covers 17 residues. Germline assignment: CDR1 LNHDA and CDR2 SQIVND (reference sequence). V was clipped by 1 base and J by 0 bases, with 14 bases between them. In DNA, the CDR3 is TGTGCCAGTAGTATAGGAGTCACGACTAAAAGCACAGATACGCAGTATTTT. Translated, it gives CASSIGVTTKSTDTQYF.

This clonotype was observed a handful of times. The chain joins TRBV7-2 to TRBJ1-2, with unresolved D. With 3 bases removed from V and 0 bases from J, the gap between germline ends came to 5 bases. The CDR3 is 13 residues long. The V gene's germline CDR1 is SGHTA and CDR2 FQGNSA. Here the CDR3 reads CASSFAANYGYTF. The CDR3 nucleotides are TGTGCCAGCAGCTTTGCAGCTAACTATGGCTACACCTTC.

This chain links TRBV15 with TRBJ1-5; D gene ambiguous. V was cut by 5 bases and J by 0 bases, with 11 bases left in between. Germline assignment: CDR1 LNHNV and CDR2 YYDKDF (reference sequence). The CDR3 is 15 residues long. The CDR3 region has the DNA TGTGCCACCAGCGAACGGACTTATAGCAATCAGCCCCAGCATTTT. This gives the protein CATSERTYSNQPQHF.